The next 10 T cell receptor beta chains were all read from a single sample in a study of T cell responses to AZD1222 COVID-19 vaccine. Assay: immunoSEQ multiplex PCR; the TCRdb copy retains only in-frame clones and omits some. The sample lists roughly 130,000 clones; approximately 92% were seen once. Sequencing was performed on peripheral blood, taken 28 days after the second AZD1222 dose. Receptors originate from an adult who received the AZD1222 COVID-19 vaccine.

The chain couples TRBV6-6 to TRBJ1-2; possible D gene TRBD1, 6 bases. Germline values: CDR1 MNHNY, CDR2 SVGAGI (reference sequence). The CDR3 has 11 residues. V dropped 9 bases and J dropped 2 bases, with 7 bases sitting between them. CDR3 bases: TGTGCCAGTAGGGGGAACTATGGCTACACCTTC. Its translation: CASRGNYGYTF.

The chain is built from TRBV30 and TRBJ1-5; 8 bases are a match to TRBD1. The CDR3 contains 13 residues. Trimming removed 5 bases from V and 4 bases from J; junction bases left unmatched: 4. The germline V gene has CDR1 GTSNPN and CDR2 SVGIG (reference sequence). CDR3 sequence (DNA): TGTGCCTGGGGGACAGGACGGAATCAGCCCCAGCATTTT. As protein: CAWGTGRNQPQHF. Based on the CDR3 plus reference TRBV30 and TRBJ1-5, the full variable domain is SQTIHQWPATLVQPVGSPLSLECTVEGTSNPNLYWYRQAAGRGLQLLFYSVGIGQISSEVPQNLSASRPQDRQFILSSKKLLLSDSGFYLCAWGTGRNQPQHFGDGTRLSIL.

The gene calls are TRBV28 and TRBJ2-5; 13 bases align to TRBD2. V shed 4 bases and J 5 bases; nucleotides not matched to a gene: 4. Germline CDR1 MDHEN, CDR2 SYDVKM. The CDR3 totals 15 residues. The CDR3 sequence: CASSSLGLAGETQYF. The CDR3 DNA is TGTGCCAGCAGTTCCCTGGGACTAGCGGGGGAGACCCAGTACTTC.

V and J are TRBV6-5 and TRBJ2-7; D call uncertain. Trimming shortened V by 6 bases and J by 3 bases, and 6 bases separated the two germline ends. The CDR3 loop spans 11 amino acids. Germline values: CDR1 MNHEY, CDR2 SVGAGI. This chain's CDR3 is CASRIDYEQYF. CDR3 in DNA: TGTGCCAGCAGAATCGACTACGAGCAGTACTTC.

The chain couples TRBV20-1 to TRBJ2-3; no reliable D call. Trimming left V 5 bases short and J 4 bases short, with 7 bases between. The CDR3 loop spans 11 amino acids. CDR1 is DFQATT and CDR2 is SNEGSKA in the germline V gene (reference sequence). In nucleotides, the CDR3 is TGCAGTGCTGAGCCTTCAGATACGCAGTATTTT. It yields the protein CSAEPSDTQYF.

The V and J genes are TRBV6-4 and TRBJ2-5, with no clear D. This CDR3 spans 13 amino acids. Per germline, CDR1 MRHNA and CDR2 SNTAGT. V lost 4 bases and J 4 bases, leaving 10 bases between the germline ends. CDR3 residues: CASSVLMGETQYF. The DNA of the CDR3 is TGTGCCAGCAGTGTCCTCATGGGAGAGACCCAGTACTTC.

V and J are TRBV11-2 and TRBJ1-6; 9 bases are shared with TRBD1. With V trimmed by 1 base and J by 9 bases, 4 bases remained unmatched. Germline V gene data show CDR1 as SGHAT and CDR2 as FQNNGV. The CDR3 consists of 15 residues. The CDR3 region has the DNA TGTGCCAGCAGCTTAGTACGGGGACAGGGTTCACCCCTCCACTTT. The encoded protein is CASSLVRGQGSPLHF.

This chain uses TRBV27 with TRBJ1-1; D unclear. The CDR3 loop spans 13 amino acids. Trimming removed 5 bases at V and 3 bases at J, with 10 bases between. Germline CDR1 and CDR2: MNHEY and SMNVEV (reference sequence). The CDR3 DNA sequence: TGTGCCAGCAGTCTAAGTGGGGACACTGAAGCTTTCTTT. As protein: CASSLSGDTEAFF.

This clone has just one count. This chain joins TRBV12-3 or TRBV12-4 and TRBJ2-1, with D perhaps matching TRBD1 or TRBD2 (5 bases each). With 10 bases removed from V and 2 bases from J, the gap between germline ends came to 12 bases. The CDR3 extends over 13 amino acids. The CDR3 DNA reads TGTGCCACCCGGAGAGGGGCCTACAATGAGCAGTTCTTC. Translation gives CATRRGAYNEQFF.

The CDR3 spells CASSFGAPDTQYF. The CDR3 DNA is TGCGCCAGCAGCTTCGGGGCTCCAGATACGCAGTATTTT. V usage is TRBV5-1 and J usage is TRBJ2-3, with D perhaps assigned TRBD1 or TRBD2 (5 bases each). Germline-derived CDR1 and CDR2 are SGHRS and YFSETQ. Trimming took off 2 bases at V and 4 bases at J, with 8 bases between the two ends. This CDR3 is 13 amino acids long.